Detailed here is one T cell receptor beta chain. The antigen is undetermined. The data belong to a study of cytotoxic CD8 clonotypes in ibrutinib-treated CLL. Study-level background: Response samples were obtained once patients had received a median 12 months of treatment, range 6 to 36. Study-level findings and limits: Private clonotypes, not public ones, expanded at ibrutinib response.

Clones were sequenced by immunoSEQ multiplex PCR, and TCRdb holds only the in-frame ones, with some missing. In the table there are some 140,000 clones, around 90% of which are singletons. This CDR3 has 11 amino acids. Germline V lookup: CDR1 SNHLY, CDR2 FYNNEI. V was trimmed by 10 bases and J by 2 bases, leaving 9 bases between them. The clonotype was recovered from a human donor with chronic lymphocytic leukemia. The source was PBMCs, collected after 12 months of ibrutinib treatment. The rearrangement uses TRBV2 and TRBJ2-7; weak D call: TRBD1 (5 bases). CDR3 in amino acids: CATQGAYEQYF. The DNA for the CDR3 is TGTGCCACCCAAGGGGCCTACGAGCAGTACTTC.